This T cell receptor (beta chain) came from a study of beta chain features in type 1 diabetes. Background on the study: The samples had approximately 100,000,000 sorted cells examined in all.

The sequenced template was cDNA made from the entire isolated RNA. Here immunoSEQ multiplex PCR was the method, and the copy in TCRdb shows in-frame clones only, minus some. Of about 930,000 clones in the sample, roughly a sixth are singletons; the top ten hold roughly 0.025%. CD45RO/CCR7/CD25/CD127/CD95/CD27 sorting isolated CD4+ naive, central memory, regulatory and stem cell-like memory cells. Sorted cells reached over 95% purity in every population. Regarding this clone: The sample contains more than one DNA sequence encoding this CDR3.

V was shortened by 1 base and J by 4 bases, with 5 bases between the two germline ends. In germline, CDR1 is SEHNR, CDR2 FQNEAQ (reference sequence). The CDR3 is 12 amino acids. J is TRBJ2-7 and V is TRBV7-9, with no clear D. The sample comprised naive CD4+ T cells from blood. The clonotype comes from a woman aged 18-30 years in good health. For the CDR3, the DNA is TGTGCCAGCAGCTTAGTAGGGTACGAGCAGTACTTC. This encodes CASSLVGYEQYF.